The T cell receptor (beta chain) under discussion was sequenced for a study of technical replicates of blood from several donors. The length of the CDR3 is 13 residues. Germline V gene data show CDR1 as MDHEN and CDR2 as SYDVKM. The V gene lost 5 bases and the J gene lost 6 bases, with 14 bases spanning the gap. Clones were read by immunoSEQ multiplex PCR, and TCRdb kept only the in-frame ones, dropping some. The table lists approximately 74,000 clones, 95% to 98% of them singletons. The source material was T cells isolated from PBMCs. The TCR was taken from a human donor in good health. This chain uses TRBV28 with TRBJ2-7; D gene ambiguous. CDR3: CASSPISGGEQYF. The CDR3 DNA follows: TGTGCCAGCAGTCCCATATCGGGTGGCGAGCAGTACTTC.